This T cell receptor (beta chain) is drawn from a study of CD8+ T cells in alopecia areata. General observations from the study: Scalp samples also yield sequences of resident alphabeta T cells from normal skin.

Alopecia areata patients gave lesional scalp punch biopsies and peripheral blood samples. V shed 7 bases and J shed 2 bases, with 8 bases lying between them. Germline V gene sequence: CDR1 SQVTM, CDR2 ANQGSEA. The CDR3 has 11 amino acids. RNA was extracted and reverse transcribed into cDNA as the sequencing template. Measured with immunoSEQ multiplex PCR; TCRdb has only the in-frame clones, and not every one. The data hold 65,000 to 90,000 clones, with roughly 47% observed a single time. This clone turned up a few times. Antigen: not known. Sequences were obtained from NKG2D-high CD8+ T cells sorted from blood. The rearrangement joins TRBV29-1 to TRBJ1-1; D is undetermined. The receptor was derived from a human donor with alopecia areata. The DNA for the CDR3 is TGCAGCGCCACTCCCAACACTGAAGCTTTCTTT. Protein sequence: CSATPNTEAFF.